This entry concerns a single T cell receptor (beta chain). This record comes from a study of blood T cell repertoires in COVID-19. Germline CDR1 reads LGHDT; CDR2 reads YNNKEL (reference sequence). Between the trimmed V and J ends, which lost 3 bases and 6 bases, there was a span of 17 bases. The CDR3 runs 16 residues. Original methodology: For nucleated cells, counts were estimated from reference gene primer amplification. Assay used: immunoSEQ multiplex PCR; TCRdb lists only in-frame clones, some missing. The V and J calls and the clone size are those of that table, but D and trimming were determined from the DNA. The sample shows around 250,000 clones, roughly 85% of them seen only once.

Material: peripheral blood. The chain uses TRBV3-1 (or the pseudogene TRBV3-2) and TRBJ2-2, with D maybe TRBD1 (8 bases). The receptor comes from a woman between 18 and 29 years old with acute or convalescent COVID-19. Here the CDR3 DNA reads TGTGCCAGCAGCCACCACAGGGGGGGAGGTTCCGGGGAGCTGTTTTTT. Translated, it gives CASSHHRGGGSGELFF.